These T cell receptor beta chains were read from a single sample in a study of cytomegalovirus exposure and HLA in healthy donors. Assay: immunoSEQ multiplex PCR; the TCRdb copy retains only in-frame clones and omits some. This sample has a few hundred thousand clones, with around 86% found just once. Sequenced sample: PBMCs. Source of these receptors: a woman aged 18 to 35 in good health and CMV-seronegative. Both conserved end residues are part of each CDR3. D genes are given only for firm matches. Rows may omit the clone size; those that give it use once, few, many or a size class.

J gene,V gene,D gene,clone size,CDR3 DNA,CDR3 protein
TRBJ2-1,TRBV18,TRBD2,.,TGTGCCAGCTCGGACACTAGCGGGGGGGTTGGCTCCTACAATGAGCAGTTCTTC,CASSDTSGGVGSYNEQFF
TRBJ2-7,TRBV28,TRBD1,.,TGTGCCAGCAGTTTATTACAGGGGGCGTTCGGCGAGCAGTACTTC,CASSLLQGAFGEQYF
TRBJ2-5,TRBV6-5,TRBD2,.,TGTGCCAGTCGGACTAGCGGGACCCTTTTAGAGACCCAGTACTTC,CASRTSGTLLETQYF
TRBJ2-7,TRBV19,.,.,TGTGCCAGTAGTATAGAAAGCGGTAGCTCCTACGAGCAGTACTTC,CASSIESGSSYEQYF
TRBJ1-2,TRBV5-1,.,.,TGCGCCAGCAGCTTGGTGGGCAGGTCCGATGGCTACACCTTC,CASSLVGRSDGYTF
TRBJ2-1,TRBV9,TRBD1,.,TGTGCCAGCAGCAAAACCGACAGGGTTTGGGAGCAGTTCTTC,CASSKTDRVWEQFF
TRBJ2-7,TRBV4-2,.,.,TGTGCCAGCAGCCAAGCACTACCCTACGAGCAGTACTTC,CASSQALPYEQYF
TRBJ2-7,TRBV13,.,.,TGTGCCAGCAGCCCGACCCGGCAGGGAGGAGAACCCGAGCAGTACTTC,CASSPTRQGGEPEQYF
TRBJ2-1,TRBV11-3,TRBD1,.,TGTGCCAGCAGCCCTACAGGGGCCTATGAGCAGTTCTTC,CASSPTGAYEQFF
TRBJ2-7,TRBV6-1,.,.,TGTGCCAACAGCAGGGGCGGCCCCGGCGAGCAGTACTTC,CANSRGGPGEQYF
TRBJ2-7,TRBV29-1,.,.,TGCAGCGTTGGGCAGGGGCCCTCCTACGAGCAGTACTTC,CSVGQGPSYEQYF
TRBJ1-1,TRBV9,.,.,TGTGCCAGCAGCCGCGGGCCACCGAACACTGAAGCTTTCTTT,CASSRGPPNTEAFF
TRBJ2-7,TRBV11-1,TRBD1,.,TGTGCCAGCAGCTTGTTGCAGGGGGAAGGTGAGCAGTACTTC,CASSLLQGEGEQYF
TRBJ1-2,TRBV5-1,TRBD1,.,TGCGCCAGCAGGGACAGGGACTATGGCTACACCTTC,CASRDRDYGYTF
TRBJ2-1,TRBV27,.,.,TGTGCCAGCAGTTTATACCGGGACTACAATGAGCAGTTCTTC,CASSLYRDYNEQFF
TRBJ2-3,TRBV27,TRBD2,.,TGTGCCAGCAGTTTATCGGGCGGGGGACGAGATACGCAGTATTTT,CASSLSGGGRDTQYF
TRBJ2-7,TRBV19,TRBD2,.,TGTGCCAGTAGTATGGGCGGGAGGTCGGCCTACGAGCAGTACTTC,CASSMGGRSAYEQYF
TRBJ1-2,TRBV6-6,TRBD1,.,TGTGCCAGCAGTTACGGACAGGGTGGAGGCTACACCTTC,CASSYGQGGGYTF
TRBJ1-1,TRBV29-1,TRBD1,.,TGCAGCGTTGGAGGTCTACAGGGGGGAGACACTGAAGCTTTCTTT,CSVGGLQGGDTEAFF
TRBJ2-1,TRBV6-1,TRBD2,.,TGTGCCAGCAGACTAGCGGGAGGGAATGAGCAGTTCTTC,CASRLAGGNEQFF
TRBJ2-1,TRBV4-2,TRBD2,.,TGTGCCAGCAGCCAAGATCTGGCTAGCGGGAAAGCTGAGCAGTTCTTC,CASSQDLASGKAEQFF
TRBJ2-5,TRBV30,.,.,TGTGCCTGGAGTAGGGGCTCAGAGACCCAGTACTTC,CAWSRGSETQYF
TRBJ1-3,TRBV5-1,TRBD1,once,TGCGCCAGCAGCGTGACAGGGATCTCCTCTGGAAACACCATATATTTT,CASSVTGISSGNTIYF
TRBJ2-7,TRBV14,.,.,TGTGCCAGCAGCCAAGATCTTGGGGGCCCCTACGAGCAGTACTTC,CASSQDLGGPYEQYF
TRBJ1-2,TRBV18,TRBD1,.,TGTGCCAGCTCCTTGGACAGGGACGGCTACACCTTC,CASSLDRDGYTF
TRBJ1-3,TRBV28,.,.,TGTGCCAGCAGGATAAAGCCTCGGGACACCATATATTTT,CASRIKPRDTIYF